This T cell receptor beta chain was documented in a study of T-cell memory formation after mild COVID-19. Overall study: TCR clusters were mostly donor specific. Whole-study results and caveats: CD8+ contracting clones occupied EMRA, while CD4+ ones occupied mainly CM and EM. There was a balanced CD4/CD8 profile in clones contracting day 15 to 85, and later expanders leaned CD4+.

Comment on this clonotype: Its target is unknown.

Germline loops: CDR1 SGHTA, CDR2 FQGNSA. The CDR3 is 14 amino acids. Trimming shortened V by 4 bases and J by 0 bases, and 10 bases separated the two germline ends. TCRalpha and TCRbeta libraries used 5'RACE with constant-segment primers and UMIs. TCRdb used MiXCR to reprocess the 5' RACE reads, holding one entry per CDR3 protein. Of 450,000 or so distinct CDR3 sequences detected, about 23% appear once; the ten largest clones hold roughly an eighth. This TCR was sampled from an adult woman who had mild COVID-19 (a few samples of this study predate the infection). Cell type and time point are not known. The specimen sequenced was PBMCs or a T cell subset sorted from them (not recorded which). The chain couples TRBV7-2 to TRBJ2-7; D is unresolved. CDR3 coding DNA: TGTGCCAGCAGCTCCGAGTTTAGCTCCTACGAGCAGTACTTC. Its translation is CASSSEFSSYEQYF. Looking up the rest from reference TRBV7-2 and TRBJ2-7 gives the full variable domain: GAGVSQSPSNKVTEKGKDVELRCDPISGHTALYWYRQSLGQGLEFLIYFQGNSAPDKSGLPSDRFSAERTGGSVSTLTIQRTQQEDSAVYLCASSSEFSSYEQYFGPGTRLTVT.